These 13 T cell receptor beta chains were all obtained from the same sample, sequenced in a study of blood T cell repertoires in COVID-19. Assay: immunoSEQ multiplex PCR; the TCRdb copy retains only in-frame clones and omits some. This sample has around 100,000 clones, with nearly 90% found just once. The sequenced material came from peripheral blood. The receptor source for this set is a woman aged 70-85 years who had recovered from COVID-19.

The genes are TRBV30 and TRBJ2-6; possible D gene TRBD1, 6 bases. CDR3 size: 15 residues. The germline CDR1 and CDR2 sequences are GTSNPN and SVGIG (reference sequence). Trimming removed 3 bases from V and 0 bases from J, with 9 bases in between. The DNA of the CDR3 is TGTGCCTGGAGACAGGGTTACTCTGGGGCCAACGTCCTGACTTTC. This translates into CAWRQGYSGANVLTF.

The chain is built from TRBV5-1 and TRBJ2-7, with 9 bases that match TRBD2. CDR3 length: 15 residues. Germline V gene sequence: CDR1 SGHRS, CDR2 YFSETQ. Unmatched junction bases numbered 3, after V lost 0 bases and J lost 2 bases. The CDR3 DNA is TGCGCCAGCAGCTTGGGACTAGCGGCAACCTACGAGCAGTACTTC. Translated, it gives CASSLGLAATYEQYF.

This clone was seen a few times. J is TRBJ2-6 and V is TRBV2; D gene ambiguous. The CDR3 has 16 residues. The V and J ends lost 7 bases and 2 bases respectively, with 15 bases between them. Germline CDR1 is SNHLY and CDR2 is FYNNEI. DNA of the CDR3: TGTGCCAGCAAGTCGTCCCTGAGCCCTGGGGCCAACGTCCTGACTTTC. As protein: CASKSSLSPGANVLTF.

The chain uses TRBV9 and TRBJ2-4, with a possible D match to TRBD2 (5 bases). CDR1 and CDR2 from the germline V gene are SGDLS and YYNGEE. Trimming removed 4 bases at V and 9 bases at J, with 17 bases between. There are 14 residues in the CDR3. CDR3 region: CASSPLGERTIQYF. The CDR3 DNA reads TGTGCCAGCAGCCCCTTGGGAGAGCGGACCATTCAGTACTTC.

This chain connects TRBV4-3 to TRBJ1-5; TRBD1 agrees at 8 bases. Germline V gene data show CDR1 as LGHNA and CDR2 as YSLEER. Trimming cost V 2 bases and J 3 bases; bases outside gene matches: 18. The CDR3 is 20 amino acids. The CDR3 spells CASSQPLRGTGIVYNQPQHF. Written as DNA, the CDR3 is TGCGCCAGCAGCCAACCGCTGAGGGGGACAGGAATCGTGTACAATCAGCCCCAGCATTTT.

The chain carries TRBV7-2 and TRBJ2-3; 7 positions match TRBD2. V trimming: 2 bases; J trimming: 1 base; junction bases outside the gene matches: 9. Germline CDR1 SGHTA, CDR2 FQGNSA. The CDR3 has 17 amino acids. As DNA, the CDR3 is TGTGCCAGCAGCTTATATCCTGGGAGGGCCGGCACAGATACGCAGTATTTT. Encoded protein: CASSLYPGRAGTDTQYF.

V is TRBV7-9 and J is TRBJ1-1; TRBD1 matches 7 bases. Germline V gene sequence: CDR1 SEHNR, CDR2 FQNEAQ (reference sequence). The CDR3 has 14 amino acids. J was trimmed by 1 base and V by 5 bases; bases with no gene match: 4. CDR3 region: CASSHGQANTEAFF. CDR3 DNA sequence: TGTGCCAGCAGCCATGGACAGGCGAACACTGAAGCTTTCTTT.

The chain has TRBV28 and TRBJ1-4; tentatively, D is TRBD1 (5 bases). The V and J ends lost 3 bases and 6 bases respectively, with 14 bases between them. Germline V gives CDR1 MDHEN, CDR2 SYDVKM. The CDR3 runs to 15 residues. The CDR3 bases are TGTGCCAGCAGTTTGGGGACGGGGGTTGATGAAAAACTGTTTTTT. Residues: CASSLGTGVDEKLFF.

CDR3 DNA sequence: TGTGCCAGCAGCAACCCCGGGACTCAGGGAGCCTACACCTTC. Residues: CASSNPGTQGAYTF. The chain is built from TRBV11-2 and TRBJ1-2; TRBD1 is a possible D gene (5 bases). V was clipped by 5 bases and J by 10 bases, with 20 bases between them. CDR1 SGHAT and CDR2 FQNNGV come from the germline V gene. The CDR3 has 14 amino acids.

V and J are TRBV12-5 and TRBJ2-1, with a possible D match to TRBD2 (6 bases). The V gene lost 1 base and the J gene lost 6 bases, with 16 bases spanning the gap. Germline lookup yields CDR1 LGHNT and CDR2 FRNRAP. The CDR3 is 16 amino acids. This chain's CDR3 is CASGLATFGTPNEQFF. CDR3 DNA sequence: TGTGCTAGTGGTTTGGCCACCTTCGGGACTCCCAATGAGCAGTTCTTC.

The V and J genes are TRBV27 and TRBJ2-7; TRBD1 matches at 7 bases. The V segment lost 2 bases and the J segment 3 bases; nucleotides outside the gene matches: 1. The CDR3 runs to 13 residues. Germline assignment: CDR1 MNHEY and CDR2 SMNVEV (reference sequence). CDR3 DNA: TGTGCCAGCAGTTTACCAGGGGGCTACGAGCAGTACTTC. Translation gives CASSLPGGYEQYF.

The chain links TRBV14 to TRBJ2-1, with 10 bases aligning to TRBD2. There are 16 residues in the CDR3. Germline V lookup: CDR1 SGHDN, CDR2 FVKESK. V gave up 0 bases and J gave up 15 bases; unmatched junction bases: 14. This chain's CDR3 is CASSQETSGDPISGFF. CDR3 sequence (DNA): TGTGCCAGCAGCCAAGAAACTAGCGGGGACCCAATATCGGGGTTCTTC.

This chain connects TRBV27 to TRBJ2-1; D gene unclear. Trimming pared 3 bases from V and 4 bases from J, leaving 10 bases between. In germline, CDR1 is MNHEY, CDR2 SMNVEV (reference sequence). The length of the CDR3 is 14 residues. CDR3 nucleotides: TGTGCCAGCAGTTTGAACTATCTATACAATGAGCAGTTCTTC. Protein: CASSLNYLYNEQFF.